Listed here is a single TCR beta chain. What it recognizes is unknown. PCR was performed using 60 Vbeta and 13 Jbeta primers. Profiling relied on immunoSEQ multiplex PCR, and the TCRdb table lists in-frame clones only, not all of them. The data hold about 160,000 clones, with roughly 70% observed a single time. This record belongs to a study of cytomegalovirus exposure and HLA in healthy donors. Findings and limits, study-wide: According to a later analysis, donors in an Asian-associated ancestry cluster reportedly had fewer N-insertions than the roughly 630-donor mean. A later analysis revealed that TCR association rates differed between HLA loci, peaking at DRB1 and bottoming out at HLA-C.

The CDR3 extends over 18 amino acids. Germline CDR1 LNHNV, CDR2 YYDKDF (reference sequence). V lost 1 base and J lost 2; bases outside the gene matches: 11. The V gene is TRBV15, the J gene TRBJ2-3, with 8 bases aligning to TRBD1. The source is a man aged 40-49 years in good health and CMV-seropositive. Material: PBMCs. CDR3 residues: CATSRGARTGTNTDTQYF. The CDR3 bases are TGTGCCACCAGCAGAGGGGCCCGGACAGGGACCAACACAGATACGCAGTATTTT.